The 20 T cell receptor beta chains below all came from one sample that was sequenced in a study of blood T cell repertoires in COVID-19 (dated by TCRdb to 2020 to 2022). Receptors were amplified or captured by the immunoSEQ multiplex PCR assay. As stored in TCRdb, this immuneACCESS dataset retains in-frame rearrangements with V and J assigned. A fraction of the clones does not appear; measured against another copy, unresolved V genes explain less than half of the discrepancy, and the remainder lacks a known reason. The sample contains 140,000 or so clones, around 90% of them found a single time. The top ten hold roughly a tenth of the sample. The sample was peripheral blood. The receptors derive from a man in his 60s with active or convalescent COVID-19.

The chain joins TRBV5-1 to TRBJ2-1; 16 bases map to TRBD2. The CDR3 contains 16 residues. V lost 2 bases and J lost 9; bases outside the gene matches: 5. The germline CDR1 and CDR2 sequences are SGHRS and YFSETQ. The CDR3 loop reads CASSFGTSGRAGEQFF. In DNA, the CDR3 is TGCGCCAGCAGCTTTGGGACTAGCGGGAGGGCAGGTGAGCAGTTCTTC.

This rearrangement joins TRBV10-3 to TRBJ2-1; 10 bases line up with TRBD1. The V gene end was trimmed by 3 bases and the J gene end by 3 bases; junction bases not matched to a gene: 5. The length of the CDR3 is 16 residues. Germline V gene data show CDR1 as ENHRY and CDR2 as SYGVKD. The chain's CDR3 is CAISDWGTGDYNEQFF. As DNA, the CDR3 is TGTGCCATCAGTGATTGGGGGACAGGGGACTACAATGAGCAGTTCTTC.

The CDR3 region has the DNA TGTGCCAGTACCCTAAAACAGGGAGTGGGTGAAGCTTTCTTT. Amino acid sequence: CASTLKQGVGEAFF. V gene TRBV19 combines with J gene TRBJ1-1; D is perhaps TRBD1 (6 bases). CDR1 is LNHDA and CDR2 is SQIVND in the germline V gene (reference sequence). Between the trimmed V and J ends, which lost 7 bases and 7 bases, there was a span of 19 bases. This CDR3 region has 14 residues.

The rearrangement joins TRBV24-1 to TRBJ2-5; TRBD1 agrees at 10 bases. The V segment lost 4 bases and the J segment 3 bases; nucleotides outside the gene matches: 10. The CDR3 has 17 amino acids. CDR1 KGHDR and CDR2 SFDVKD come from the germline V gene. CDR3: CATSDLRGQGLEETQYF. CDR3 bases: TGTGCCACCAGTGACCTACGGGGACAGGGGTTAGAAGAGACCCAGTACTTC.

The rearrangement uses TRBV27 and TRBJ2-7; TRBD2 might be the D (7 bases). The CDR3 spans 15 residues. Trimming pared 3 bases from V and 7 bases from J, leaving 19 bases between. CDR1 MNHEY and CDR2 SMNVEV come from the germline V gene (reference sequence). The CDR3 loop is CASSLGGRLAREQYF. The CDR3 region has the DNA TGTGCCAGCAGTTTGGGGGGGCGCCTAGCCCGAGAGCAGTACTTC.

V is TRBV7-8 and J is TRBJ2-5; 11 bases agree with TRBD2. The CDR3 extends over 17 amino acids. The ends lost 5 bases at V and 1 base at J; junction bases unmatched: 9. Per germline, CDR1 SGHVS and CDR2 FQNEAQ. In DNA, the CDR3 is TGTGCCAGCAGCCGTACCGGGACTAGCGGTAGCCAAGAGACCCAGTACTTC. Protein: CASSRTGTSGSQETQYF.

This chain uses TRBV9 with TRBJ2-7, with 8 positions matching TRBD2. The CDR3 loop spans 15 amino acids. The V gene end was trimmed by 2 bases and the J gene end by 5 bases; junction bases not matched to a gene: 9. CDR1 and CDR2 (germline): SGDLS, YYNGEE. The CDR3 is CASSVSGTASNEQYF. The DNA of the CDR3 is TGTGCCAGCAGCGTTAGCGGGACGGCCTCGAACGAGCAGTACTTC.

The rearrangement joins TRBV5-6 to TRBJ2-3; D might be TRBD2 (5 bases). CDR3 length: 16 amino acids. Trimming removed 0 bases from V and 6 bases from J, with 17 bases in between. Germline V CDR1 and CDR2: SGHDT, YYEEEE. Here the CDR3 DNA reads TGTGCCAGCAGCTTGGTACCGGGGATAGGTACGGATACGCAGTATTTT. Amino acid sequence: CASSLVPGIGTDTQYF. Full variable domain (rest looked up from reference TRBV5-6 and TRBJ2-3): DAGVTQSPTHLIKTRGQQVTLRCSPKSGHDTVSWYQQALGQGPQFIFQYYEEEERQRGNFPDRFSGHQFPNYSSELNVNALLLGDSALYLCASSLVPGIGTDTQYFGPGTRLTVL.

The chain links TRBV5-4 to TRBJ2-2; 7 bases fit TRBD2. CDR3 size: 14 residues. Germline V gene data show CDR1 as SGHNT and CDR2 as YYREEE (reference sequence). Germline trimming cut 4 bases from V and 7 bases from J; bases unmatched to any gene: 7. CDR3 residues: CASSGPGGVGELFF. The CDR3 DNA reads as TGTGCCAGCAGCGGGCCGGGAGGTGTCGGGGAGCTGTTTTTT.

The genes are TRBV28 and TRBJ1-5; D unresolved. V lost 2 bases, J lost 4 bases, and 15 bases lay in between. The CDR3 contains 16 residues. Germline CDR1 and CDR2: MDHEN and SYDVKM. CDR3 residues: CASSLGSTSQNQPQHF. The DNA for the CDR3 is TGTGCCAGCAGTTTAGGATCGACTTCTCAAAATCAGCCCCAGCATTTT. The full variable domain, in which reference TRBV28 and TRBJ1-5 provide the parts outside the CDR3, is DVKVTQSSRYLVKRTGEKVFLECVQDMDHENMFWYRQDPGLGLRLIYFSYDVKMKEKGDIPEGYSVSREKKERFSLILESASTNQTSMYLCASSLGSTSQNQPQHFGDGTRLSIL.

The chain has TRBV3-1 (or the pseudogene TRBV3-2) and TRBJ1-1; the D is unclear. The CDR3 extends over 14 amino acids. Germline CDR1 and CDR2: LGHDT and YNNKEL (reference sequence). V was trimmed by 0 bases and J by 8 bases, leaving 13 bases between them. CDR3 bases: TGTGCCAGCAGCCAAGATCAAAGATTCAGGGAAGCTTTCTTT. Amino acids: CASSQDQRFREAFF.

The chain recombines TRBV2 with TRBJ1-5; D is undetermined. V lost 6 bases, J lost 1 base, and 4 bases lay in between. From germline, CDR1 is SNHLY and CDR2 FYNNEI. CDR3 size: 12 residues. CDR3 sequence (DNA): TGTGCCAGCAGGGAGAGCAATCAGCCCCAGCATTTT. Protein sequence: CASRESNQPQHF.

The chain joins TRBV7-9 to TRBJ2-3, with D unresolved. The CDR3 covers 14 residues. V gave up 2 bases and J gave up 1 base, with 7 bases separating them. Germline CDR1 and CDR2: SEHNR and FQNEAQ (reference sequence). The CDR3 loop reads CASSLSSGTDTQYF. The CDR3 DNA is TGTGCCAGCAGCTTATCCAGCGGCACAGATACGCAGTATTTT. The whole variable domain, remainder taken from reference TRBV7-9 and TRBJ2-3, is DTGVSQNPRHKITKRGQNVTFRCDPISEHNRLYWYRQTLGQGPEFLTYFQNEAQLEKSRLLSDRFSAERPKGSFSTLEIQRTEQGDSAMYLCASSLSSGTDTQYFGPGTRLTVL.

V gene TRBV28 combines with J gene TRBJ2-1, with 7 bases fitting TRBD2. Germline values: CDR1 MDHEN, CDR2 SYDVKM. The V gene end was trimmed by 4 bases and the J gene end by 4 bases; junction bases not matched to a gene: 7. The CDR3 totals 15 residues. CDR3 sequence reads: CASSSQRDWYNEQFF. The CDR3 region has the DNA TGTGCCAGCAGTTCACAGCGGGATTGGTACAATGAGCAGTTCTTC.

The chain carries TRBV15 and TRBJ2-2; maybe TRBD1 (7 bases). V was cut by 6 bases and J by 7 bases, with 12 bases left in between. CDR3 length: 13 amino acids. From germline, CDR1 is LNHNV and CDR2 YYDKDF (reference sequence). The CDR3 region has the DNA TGTGCCACCAGGGAGGGGGCGTACGGGGAGCTGTTTTTT. Translating gives CATREGAYGELFF.

The CDR3 region has the DNA TGCGCCAGCAGCTGGGACACCTCGCCTAATGAAAAACTGTTTTTT. Protein sequence: CASSWDTSPNEKLFF. The chain couples TRBV5-1 to TRBJ1-4, with D perhaps matching TRBD1 (6 bases). Germline lookup yields CDR1 SGHRS and CDR2 YFSETQ. The CDR3 loop spans 15 amino acids. V was clipped by 3 bases and J by 3 bases, with 12 bases between them.

The V call is TRBV7-8, the J call TRBJ2-1; D possibly corresponds to TRBD2 (5 bases). The CDR3 consists of 16 residues. Germline CDR1 SGHVS, CDR2 FQNEAQ. Trimming took 1 base from V and 0 from J, leaving 10 bases between them. The CDR3 DNA sequence: TGTGCCAGCAGCTTAGAGACGCGGGTCTCCTACAATGAGCAGTTCTTC. Protein: CASSLETRVSYNEQFF.

This clone was detected a few times. V usage is TRBV4-3 and J usage is TRBJ2-1; D possibly corresponds to TRBD1 (5 bases). V was shortened by 0 bases and J by 4 bases, with 7 bases between the two germline ends. This CDR3 contains 14 residues. In germline, CDR1 is LGHNA, CDR2 YSLEER. The CDR3 is CASSQEGQYNEQFF. CDR3 nucleotide sequence: TGCGCCAGCAGCCAAGAGGGGCAGTACAATGAGCAGTTCTTC.

This chain links TRBV19 with TRBJ2-2; TRBD1 is a possible D gene (6 bases). CDR1 is LNHDA, CDR2 SQIVND, per germline (reference sequence). The CDR3 is 15 amino acids. Trimming removed 3 bases from V and 6 bases from J, with 14 bases in between. CDR3 coding DNA: TGTGCCAGTAGTATTAGGGACAATGGAGCCGGGGAGCTGTTTTTT. It translates to CASSIRDNGAGELFF.

This clone has just one count. V gene TRBV28 combines with J gene TRBJ2-7, with D unresolved. The CDR3 length is 12 residues. V was cut by 4 bases and J by 5 bases, with 9 bases left in between. CDR1 is MDHEN, CDR2 SYDVKM, per germline. DNA for the CDR3: TGTGCCAGCAGTTATGGGCTCGACGAGCAGTACTTC. It encodes CASSYGLDEQYF.